The 5 T cell receptor beta chains below were found in one sample sequenced in a study of glioma-infiltrating T cells after dendritic cell vaccination (dated by TCRdb to between 2015 and 2016). The library relied on the immunoSEQ multiplex PCR assay. This is the immuneACCESS table as TCRdb keeps it, with only in-frame sequences that have V and J called. A part of the clones is gone; compared with another copy, unresolved V genes explain less than half, and the rest is unexplained. The table for this sample lists fewer than 75,000 clones; 81% of them were counted only once. Together, the top ten hold less than 8% of the sample. Sequencing used blood, obtained before dendritic cell vaccination. The receptors derive from a human donor with glioblastoma.

This clone was counted once. V and J are TRBV6-6 and TRBJ2-5; TRBD1 agrees at 9 bases. The J call may not be correct, given that the DNA end is closer to TRBJ2-7. Germline V lookup: CDR1 MNHNY, CDR2 SVGAGI (reference sequence). There are 14 residues in the CDR3. CDR3 sequence: CASTGGQGPREQYF. CDR3 coding DNA: TGTGCCAGCACTGGGGGACAGGGCCCCCGCGAGCAGTACTTC.

The chain carries TRBV7-9 and TRBJ1-6, with 8 bases lining up with TRBD1. V dropped 4 bases and J dropped 0; count of bases not matched to a gene: 8. This CDR3 contains 18 residues. Germline V gene lookup returns CDR1 SEHNR and CDR2 FQNEAQ (reference sequence). In DNA, the CDR3 is TGTGCCAGCAGCTCCGACAGGGGCTACAGCTCCTATAATTCACCCCTCCACTTT. This sequence encodes CASSSDRGYSSYNSPLHF.

This clone was recorded once. The rearrangement uses TRBV19 and TRBJ1-5, with 8 nucleotides matching TRBD1. Looked up from germline, CDR1 is LNHDA and CDR2 is SQIVND (reference sequence). This CDR3 contains 17 residues. The junction had 11 bases not matched to a gene; V was cut back by 1 base and J by 6 bases. CDR3 protein: CASSIVRGRGRLQPQHF. CDR3 DNA sequence: TGTGCCAGTAGTATAGTGCGTGGCAGGGGGCGTCTTCAGCCCCAGCATTTT.

The V call is TRBV7-9, the J call TRBJ2-3, with 9 bases identical to TRBD1. V lost 5 bases and J lost 5; bases outside the gene matches: 8. The germline V gene encodes CDR1 SEHNR and CDR2 FQNEAQ (reference sequence). The CDR3 runs 15 residues. CDR3 in amino acids: CASSPGQGMGDTQYF. In DNA form, the CDR3 reads TGTGCCAGCAGCCCGGGACAGGGTATGGGAGATACGCAGTATTTT.

The chain employs TRBV7-3 and TRBJ1-1, with 9 bases that match TRBD1. The CDR3 totals 14 residues. Per the germline V gene, CDR1 is SGHTA and CDR2 is FQGTGA. The V and J ends lost 5 bases and 5 bases, in that order; junction bases with no gene match: 6. The CDR3 DNA reads TGTGCCAGCAGCGCCACAGGGGGCGAAACTGAAGCTTTCTTT. Residues: CASSATGGETEAFF. The entire variable domain, with the rest obtained from reference TRBV7-3 and TRBJ1-1, is as follows: GAGVSQTPSNKVTEKGKYVELRCDPISGHTALYWYRQSLGQGPEFLIYFQGTGAADDSGLPNDRFFAVRPEGSVSTLKIQRTERGDSAVYLCASSATGGETEAFFGQGTRLTVV.